The clone carrying this T cell receptor (beta chain) was counted a few times. This sample was taken from a study of blood T cell repertoires in COVID-19. Study-level information: Some COVID-19 samples were acute and others convalescent; all came from the United States, Italy and Spain. The analysed material was cDNA or gDNA that came from T cells, B-cell-depleted T cells, or PBMCs.

The authors' processing: Reference gene primers were amplified, and this amplification served to estimate nucleated cell counts. The repertoire was sequenced with immunoSEQ multiplex PCR; TCRdb's copy has only in-frame clones and lacks some. The D gene and trimming were derived from the DNA, and the V and J assignments and clone size from that table. The sample carries 100,000 or so clones, over 75% recorded once. The V end lost 1 base, the J end lost 3 bases, and 11 bases lay between the germline ends. Germline V gene sequence: CDR1 SGDLS, CDR2 YYNGEE. The CDR3 covers 15 residues. What was sequenced was peripheral blood. The rearrangement joins TRBV9 to TRBJ1-5; TRBD1 might be the D (5 bases). The TCR was taken from a man aged 60-69 years with acute or convalescent COVID-19. DNA of the CDR3: TGTGCCAGCAGCGTAAGCGCAGGGCCCAATCAGCCCCAGCATTTT. Amino acids: CASSVSAGPNQPQHF.